Shown below are 30 T cell receptor beta chains from a single sample sequenced in a study of blood T cell repertoires in COVID-19. Only in-frame clones appear in the TCRdb table, and some are missing; sequencing was by immunoSEQ multiplex PCR. The sample contains 200,000 to 300,000 clones, approximately 84% of which appear only once. Source material: peripheral blood. The receptors were sampled from an elderly woman with acute or convalescent COVID-19.

The chain is built from TRBV19 and TRBJ1-2; 7 bases fit TRBD1. Germline CDR1 and CDR2: LNHDA and SQIVND (reference sequence). CDR3 length: 13 amino acids. With V trimmed by 3 bases and J by 8 bases, 6 bases remained unmatched. The CDR3 DNA reads TGTGCCAGTAGTATTGGGACAGCCTGGGGCTACACCTTC. It encodes CASSIGTAWGYTF.

V gene TRBV6-2 or TRBV6-3 combines with J gene TRBJ1-5; D is uncertain. Germline values: CDR1 MNHEY, CDR2 SVGEGT. Trimming took 8 bases from V and 3 from J, leaving 17 bases between them. The CDR3 spans 15 residues. CDR3 protein: CASRFDARPNQPQHF. CDR3 DNA sequence: TGTGCCAGCCGTTTCGACGCTAGACCCAATCAGCCCCAGCATTTT.

The rearrangement links TRBV7-8 to TRBJ1-4; D not resolved. V was clipped by 2 bases and J by 6 bases, with 16 bases between them. The CDR3 is 16 residues long. CDR1 SGHVS and CDR2 FQNEAQ come from the germline V gene. This chain's CDR3 is CASSLTTAASDEKLFF. The CDR3 region has the DNA TGTGCCAGCAGCTTAACAACGGCGGCATCGGATGAAAAACTGTTTTTT.

The gene calls are TRBV7-3 and TRBJ1-1; no clear D gene. Looked up from germline, CDR1 is SGHTA and CDR2 is FQGTGA. V lost 5 bases and J lost 5, with 15 bases in between. CDR3 length: 14 residues. CDR3 amino acids: CASSPPLGETEAFF. The CDR3 DNA follows: TGTGCCAGCAGCCCTCCGCTCGGGGAAACTGAAGCTTTCTTT.

The rearrangement uses TRBV7-9 and TRBJ1-4, with 7 bases aligning to TRBD1. V lost 5 bases and J lost 5; bases outside the gene matches: 2. There are 13 residues in the CDR3. Germline V lookup: CDR1 SEHNR, CDR2 FQNEAQ (reference sequence). CDR3 in DNA: TGTGCCAGCAGCGTCAGGGGGAATGAAAAACTGTTTTTT. Amino acids: CASSVRGNEKLFF.

The chain has TRBV20-1 and TRBJ1-1; 10 bases agree with TRBD1. V shed 3 bases and J 3 bases; nucleotides not matched to a gene: 1. The germline gives CDR1 DFQATT, CDR2 SNEGSKA (reference sequence). The CDR3 totals 13 residues. As DNA, the CDR3 is TGCAGTGCTAGTGGACAGGGGGACACTGAAGCTTTCTTT. Its protein product is CSASGQGDTEAFF.

The table lists this clone with a few counts. The rearrangement joins TRBV6-5 to TRBJ1-2; D is uncertain. Germline loops: CDR1 MNHEY, CDR2 SVGAGI. This CDR3 contains 13 residues. The V end lost 11 bases, the J end lost 0 bases, and 13 bases lay between the germline ends. The CDR3 nucleotides read TGTGCCGTCCAAGAGGTCTCTAACTATGGCTACACCTTC. It yields the protein CAVQEVSNYGYTF.

V is TRBV18 and J is TRBJ1-2; D is undetermined. Germline V CDR1 and CDR2: KGHSH, LQKENI. The CDR3 is 16 residues long. V lost 3 bases to trimming and J lost 2 bases, with 16 bases between them. The CDR3 here is CASSPTSEGINYGYTF. The CDR3 region has the DNA TGTGCCAGCTCACCTACTTCGGAGGGAATAAACTATGGCTACACCTTC.

The CDR3 bases are TGTGCCAGCAGCCCGAGTCCCGGGACTAGCGGGGGGGCAGCAGATACGCAGTATTTT. Translated, it gives CASSPSPGTSGGAADTQYF. The V and J genes are TRBV6-2 or TRBV6-3 and TRBJ2-3; 16 bases align to TRBD2. This CDR3 spans 19 amino acids. V gave up 6 bases and J gave up 4 bases; unmatched junction bases: 13. CDR1 and CDR2 from the germline V gene are MNHEY and SVGEGT.

The chain couples TRBV6-2 or TRBV6-3 to TRBJ2-3; 9 nucleotides agree with TRBD2. The V gene's germline CDR1 is MNHEY and CDR2 SVGEGT. The V and J ends lost 0 bases and 2 bases, in that order; junction bases with no gene match: 9. CDR3 length equals 18 residues. The CDR3 nucleotides are TGTGCCAGCAGTTACTCGATGCTAGCGGGGTATACCACAGATACGCAGTATTTT. Translating it yields CASSYSMLAGYTTDTQYF.

The chain is built from TRBV28 and TRBJ2-7; TRBD2 agrees at 10 bases. This CDR3 comprises 15 residues. The trim removed 3 bases at V and 2 bases at J, leaving 4 bases unmatched. Germline values: CDR1 MDHEN, CDR2 SYDVKM. The CDR3 bases are TGTGCCAGCAGTTTTTCCCTAGCGGGGGCCTACGAGCAGTACTTC. It yields the protein CASSFSLAGAYEQYF.

The J gene is TRBJ2-1, the V gene TRBV4-2; 8 bases align to TRBD2. Germline V gene sequence: CDR1 LGHNA, CDR2 YNFKEQ. Losses at the gene ends were 3 bases for V and 8 bases for J; bases not matched to a gene: 12. The CDR3 is 16 residues long. DNA of the CDR3: TGTGCCAGCAGCCATGAGGGACTAGTTGTATTAGATGAGCAGTTCTTC. Protein product: CASSHEGLVVLDEQFF.

The chain combines TRBV3-1 (or the pseudogene TRBV3-2) with TRBJ1-1, with D hard to call. The germline V gene encodes CDR1 LGHDT and CDR2 YNNKEL (reference sequence). CDR3 length: 16 residues. With 0 bases removed from V and 0 bases from J, the gap between germline ends came to 11 bases. CDR3 sequence: CASSQEKNRMNTEAFF. Written as DNA, the CDR3 is TGTGCCAGCAGCCAAGAAAAGAACAGAATGAACACTGAAGCTTTCTTT.

V and J are TRBV7-2 and TRBJ1-2; D is perhaps TRBD1 (6 bases). Germline V CDR1 and CDR2: SGHTA, FQGNSA. Trimming removed 4 bases from V and 9 bases from J, with 18 bases in between. This CDR3 spans 14 amino acids. CDR3: CASSYQSDSSSYTF. The CDR3 nucleotides are TGTGCCAGCAGCTATCAGTCGGACAGTTCGAGCTACACCTTC. The full variable domain, completed using reference TRBV7-2 and TRBJ1-2, is GAGVSQSPSNKVTEKGKDVELRCDPISGHTALYWYRQSLGQGLEFLIYFQGNSAPDKSGLPSDRFSAERTGGSVSTLTIQRTQQEDSAVYLCASSYQSDSSSYTFGSGTRLTVV.

The CDR3 DNA sequence: TGTGCCAGCAGCGCGGCGACAGGGTATAGAGAGACCCAGTACTTC. Amino acid sequence: CASSAATGYRETQYF. The chain is built from TRBV5-6 and TRBJ2-5, with TRBD1 matching 7 bases. V shed 4 bases, J shed 4 bases, and the junction held 10 bases outside the gene matches. This CDR3 has 15 residues. The germline gives CDR1 SGHDT, CDR2 YYEEEE.

The genes are TRBV27 and TRBJ2-6, with a possible D match to TRBD1 (7 bases). V was trimmed by 7 bases and J by 15 bases, leaving 34 bases between them. The length of the CDR3 is 18 residues. Germline V gene data show CDR1 as MNHEY and CDR2 as SMNVEV (reference sequence). DNA for the CDR3: TGTGCCAGCACCCGTCGAGGAGGCGGGACAGCTGAAGGAAAGGACCTGACTTTC. This codes for CASTRRGGGTAEGKDLTF.

The rearrangement joins TRBV7-2 to TRBJ1-2; 12 nucleotides agree with TRBD1. After removal of 5 bases from V and 3 bases from J, the junction contained 13 bases not matched to a gene. This CDR3 comprises 18 residues. Germline V gene lookup returns CDR1 SGHTA and CDR2 FQGNSA. CDR3 in amino acids: CASSPRGGQGAVYYGYTF. The CDR3 nucleotides are TGTGCCAGCAGCCCCCGGGGGGGACAGGGGGCGGTGTACTATGGCTACACCTTC.

The chain joins TRBV6-2 or TRBV6-3 to TRBJ1-3, with D possibly being TRBD1 (6 bases). The V end was cut by 2 bases, the J end by 2 bases, with 10 bases between. From germline, CDR1 is MNHEY and CDR2 SVGEGT. The CDR3 covers 15 residues. Here the CDR3 reads CASSYVGATGNTIYF. Here the CDR3 DNA reads TGTGCCAGCAGTTACGTGGGGGCGACTGGAAACACCATATATTTT.

The V and J genes are TRBV18 and TRBJ1-5; D not certain. Deletions cut 3 bases from V and 7 bases from J, with 10 bases between. This CDR3 contains 13 residues. Germline V gene lookup returns CDR1 KGHSH and CDR2 LQKENI. CDR3 in amino acids: CASSPGWSQPQHF. The CDR3 nucleotides read TGTGCCAGCTCACCCGGATGGAGCCAGCCCCAGCATTTT.

V is TRBV6-5 and J is TRBJ2-2, with 8 bases that match TRBD1. The germline CDR1 and CDR2 sequences are MNHEY and SVGAGI. After removal of 5 bases from V and 4 bases from J, the junction contained 6 bases not matched to a gene. The CDR3 totals 15 residues. The CDR3 reads CASSRPDRATGELFF. DNA of the CDR3: TGTGCCAGCAGTCGCCCGGACAGGGCCACCGGGGAGCTGTTTTTT.

The count of this clone is one. V and J are TRBV18 and TRBJ1-3; TRBD1 agrees at 9 bases. The CDR3 contains 16 residues. The germline V gene encodes CDR1 KGHSH and CDR2 LQKENI. The junction had 4 bases not matched to a gene; V was cut back by 4 bases and J by 0 bases. In nucleotides, the CDR3 is TGTGCCAGCTCACGGGACAGGGCGATCTCTGGAAACACCATATATTTT. Protein product: CASSRDRAISGNTIYF.

The chain combines TRBV15 with TRBJ2-7, with 10 bases identical to TRBD2. Germline CDR1 LNHNV, CDR2 YYDKDF (reference sequence). CDR3 length: 15 residues. Trimming cost V 1 base and J 4 bases; bases outside gene matches: 4. The CDR3 nucleotides are TGTGCCACCAGCAGAGGTCCTAGCGGGGGTTACGAGCAGTACTTC. Residues: CATSRGPSGGYEQYF.

The chain is built from TRBV9 and TRBJ2-1; 12 positions match TRBD2. V shed 3 bases, J shed 7 bases, and the junction held 11 bases outside the gene matches. Germline V gene lookup returns CDR1 SGDLS and CDR2 YYNGEE. This CDR3 comprises 17 residues. DNA of the CDR3: TGTGCCAGCAGCGCATCTAGCGGGGGGGCCGTGACGAATGAGCAGTTCTTC. Translation gives CASSASSGGAVTNEQFF.

This clone was counted a single time. One end of the junction is discordant with germline, which a read error may explain. The chain links TRBV7-7 to TRBJ2-1, with TRBD2 identical over 9 bases. CDR1 SSHAT and CDR2 FNYEAQ come from the germline V gene (reference sequence). The CDR3 spans 15 residues. The CDR3 spells CASSTGTSSYNEQFF. The DNA for the CDR3 is TGTGCTAGCAGTACCGGGACTAGCAGCTACAATGAGCAGTTCTTC.

The genes are TRBV5-6 and TRBJ1-6; D remains ambiguous. The CDR3 runs to 15 residues. CDR1 SGHDT and CDR2 YYEEEE come from the germline V gene. Trimming removed 1 base from V and 0 bases from J, with 5 bases in between. Written as DNA, the CDR3 is TGTGCCAGCAGCTTGAGAGGCTCCTATAATTCACCCCTCCACTTT. Translated: CASSLRGSYNSPLHF.

The rearrangement joins TRBV6-2 or TRBV6-3 to TRBJ2-2; 11 bases are a match to TRBD2. The germline gives CDR1 MNHEY, CDR2 SVGEGT. The CDR3 consists of 17 residues. Germline trimming cut 2 bases from V and 1 base from J; bases unmatched to any gene: 3. The CDR3 bases are TGTGCCAGCAGTTACCCTAGCGGGAGGAGGAACACCGGGGAGCTGTTTTTT. Its protein is CASSYPSGRRNTGELFF.

The CDR3 is CAGTYGQGDHSNQPQHF. In DNA form, the CDR3 reads TGTGCCGGGACGTACGGACAGGGGGACCATAGCAATCAGCCCCAGCATTTT. The chain links TRBV19 to TRBJ1-5, with 10 nucleotides matching TRBD1. Losses at the gene ends were 11 bases for V and 0 bases for J; bases not matched to a gene: 13. Germline CDR1 and CDR2: LNHDA and SQIVND (reference sequence). This CDR3 has 17 amino acids.

The rearrangement links TRBV4-1 to TRBJ2-7; 10 bases are a match to TRBD1. V dropped 3 bases and J dropped 7; count of bases not matched to a gene: 6. The V gene's germline CDR1 is MGHRA and CDR2 YSYEKL. The CDR3 runs to 14 residues. CDR3 nucleotide sequence: TGCGCCAGCAGCCATCCGGGACAGGGGAGGGAGCAGTACTTC. Translated: CASSHPGQGREQYF.

The chain employs TRBV7-2 and TRBJ1-5; 8 nucleotides match TRBD1. The V segment lost 5 bases and the J segment 7 bases; nucleotides outside the gene matches: 7. This CDR3 comprises 14 residues. Germline-derived CDR1 and CDR2 are SGHTA and FQGNSA. The CDR3 is CASSPQGAGQPQHF. DNA for the CDR3: TGTGCCAGCAGCCCCCAGGGGGCTGGGCAGCCCCAGCATTTT.

The chain uses TRBV29-1 and TRBJ1-1; D is unclear. The length of the CDR3 is 11 residues. Germline V gene sequence: CDR1 SQVTM, CDR2 ANQGSEA. Trimming took off 6 bases at V and 5 bases at J, with 10 bases between the two ends. The CDR3 DNA reads as TGCAGCGTGCGAGGTGGGACTGAAGCTTTCTTT. Its protein is CSVRGGTEAFF.